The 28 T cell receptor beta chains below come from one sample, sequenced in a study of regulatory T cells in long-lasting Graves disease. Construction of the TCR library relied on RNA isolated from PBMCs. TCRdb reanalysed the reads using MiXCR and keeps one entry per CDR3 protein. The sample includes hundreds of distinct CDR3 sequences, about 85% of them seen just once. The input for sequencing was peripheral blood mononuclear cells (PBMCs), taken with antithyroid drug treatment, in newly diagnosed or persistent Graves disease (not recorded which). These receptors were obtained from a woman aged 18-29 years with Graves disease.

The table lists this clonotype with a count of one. The CDR3 nucleotides read TGTGCCAGCGAAGACGCGGGAGGGCCGAATGAGCAGTTCTTC. Translated, it gives CASEDAGGPNEQFF. This rearrangement joins TRBV2 to TRBJ2-1; 9 positions agree with TRBD2. The junction had 9 bases not matched to a gene; V was cut back by 8 bases and J by 7 bases. In germline, CDR1 is SNHLY, CDR2 FYNNEI. The CDR3 sequence is 14 residues long.

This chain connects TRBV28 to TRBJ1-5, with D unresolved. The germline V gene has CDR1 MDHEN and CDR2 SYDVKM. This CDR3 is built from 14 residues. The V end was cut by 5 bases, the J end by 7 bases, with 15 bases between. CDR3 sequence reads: CASSPDEREQPQHF. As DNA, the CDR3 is TGTGCCAGCAGTCCGGACGAACGGGAGCAGCCCCAGCATTTT.

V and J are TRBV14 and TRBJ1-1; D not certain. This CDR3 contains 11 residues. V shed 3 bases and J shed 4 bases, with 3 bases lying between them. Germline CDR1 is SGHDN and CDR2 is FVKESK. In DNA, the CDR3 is TGTGCCAGCAGCCAGTCCACTGAAGCTTTCTTT. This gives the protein CASSQSTEAFF. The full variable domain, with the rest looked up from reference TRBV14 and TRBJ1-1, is EAGVTQFPSHSVIEKGQTVTLRCDPISGHDNLYWYRRVMGKEIKFLLHFVKESKQDESGMPNNRFLAERTGGTYSTLKVQPAELEDSGVYFCASSQSTEAFFGQGTRLTVV.

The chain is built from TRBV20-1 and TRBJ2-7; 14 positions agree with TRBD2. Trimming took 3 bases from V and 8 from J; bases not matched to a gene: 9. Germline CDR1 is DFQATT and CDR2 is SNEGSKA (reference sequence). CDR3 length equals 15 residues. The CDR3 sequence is CSASSGGLAGAKQYF. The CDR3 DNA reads TGCAGTGCTAGTAGCGGGGGACTAGCGGGAGCTAAGCAGTACTTC.

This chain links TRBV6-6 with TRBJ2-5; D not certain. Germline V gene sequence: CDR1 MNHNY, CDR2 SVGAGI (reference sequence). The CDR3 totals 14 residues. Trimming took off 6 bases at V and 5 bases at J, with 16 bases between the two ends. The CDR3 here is CASSKRPASETQYF. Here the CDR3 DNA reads TGTGCCAGCAGCAAGAGACCCGCATCGGAGACCCAGTACTTC.

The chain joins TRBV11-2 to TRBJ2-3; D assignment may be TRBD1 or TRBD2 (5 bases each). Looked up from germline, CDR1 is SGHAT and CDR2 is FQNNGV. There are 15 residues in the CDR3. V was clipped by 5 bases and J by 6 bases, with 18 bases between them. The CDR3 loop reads CASSTGPTKGDTQYF. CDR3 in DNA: TGTGCCAGCAGCACGGGACCAACGAAAGGGGATACGCAGTATTTT.

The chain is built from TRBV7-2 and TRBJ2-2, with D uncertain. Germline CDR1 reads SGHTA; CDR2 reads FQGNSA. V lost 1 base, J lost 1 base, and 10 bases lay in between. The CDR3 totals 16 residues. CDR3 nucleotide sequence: TGTGCCAGCAGCTTAGGTGCGTCGCGGAACACCGGGGAGCTGTTTTTT. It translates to CASSLGASRNTGELFF.

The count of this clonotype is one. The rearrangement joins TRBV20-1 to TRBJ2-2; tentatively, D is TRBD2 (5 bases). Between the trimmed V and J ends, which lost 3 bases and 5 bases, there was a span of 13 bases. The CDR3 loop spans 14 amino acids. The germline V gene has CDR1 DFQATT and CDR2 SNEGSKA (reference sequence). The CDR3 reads CSASSRSGTGELFF. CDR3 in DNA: TGCAGTGCTAGTTCGCGGTCGGGAACCGGGGAGCTGTTTTTT.

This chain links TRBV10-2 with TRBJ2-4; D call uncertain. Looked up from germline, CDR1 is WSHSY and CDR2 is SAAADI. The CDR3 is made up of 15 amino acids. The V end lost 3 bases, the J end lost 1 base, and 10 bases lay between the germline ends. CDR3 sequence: CASSEPLRAKNIQYF. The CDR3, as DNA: TGCGCCAGCAGTGAACCCCTGAGGGCCAAAAACATTCAGTACTTC.

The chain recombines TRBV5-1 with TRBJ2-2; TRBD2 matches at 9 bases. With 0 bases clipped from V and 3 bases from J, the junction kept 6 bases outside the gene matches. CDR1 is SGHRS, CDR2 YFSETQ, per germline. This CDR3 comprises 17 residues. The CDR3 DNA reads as TGCGCCAGCAGCTTGGCTAGTAGCGGGAGTCACACCGGGGAGCTGTTTTTT. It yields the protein CASSLASSGSHTGELFF.

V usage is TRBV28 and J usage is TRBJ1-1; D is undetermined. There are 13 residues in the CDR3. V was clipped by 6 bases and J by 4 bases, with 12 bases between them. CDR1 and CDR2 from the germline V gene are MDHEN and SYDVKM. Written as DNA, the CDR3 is TGTGCCAGCAGGGTAGCCCCTTCCACTGAAGCTTTCTTT. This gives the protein CASRVAPSTEAFF. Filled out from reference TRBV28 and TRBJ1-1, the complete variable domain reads DVKVTQSSRYLVKRTGEKVFLECVQDMDHENMFWYRQDPGLGLRLIYFSYDVKMKEKGDIPEGYSVSREKKERFSLILESASTNQTSMYLCASRVAPSTEAFFGQGTRLTVV.

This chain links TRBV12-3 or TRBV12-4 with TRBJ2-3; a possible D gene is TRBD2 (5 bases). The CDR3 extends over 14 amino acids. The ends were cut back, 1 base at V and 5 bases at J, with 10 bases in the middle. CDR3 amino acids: CASSLVTNQDTQYF. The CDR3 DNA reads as TGTGCCAGCAGTTTAGTGACTAACCAAGATACGCAGTATTTT.

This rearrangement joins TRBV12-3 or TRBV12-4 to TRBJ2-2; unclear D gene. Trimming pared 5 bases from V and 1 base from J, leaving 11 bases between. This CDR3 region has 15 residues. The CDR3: CASSRAGVNTGELFF. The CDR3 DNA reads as TGTGCCAGCAGTCGCGCCGGAGTGAACACCGGGGAGCTGTTTTTT.

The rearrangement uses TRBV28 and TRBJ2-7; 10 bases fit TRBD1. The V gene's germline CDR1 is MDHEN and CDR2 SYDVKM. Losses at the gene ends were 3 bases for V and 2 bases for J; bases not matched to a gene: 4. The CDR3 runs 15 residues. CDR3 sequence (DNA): TGTGCCAGCAGTTTGGGGGGACAGGGGACCTACGAGCAGTACTTC. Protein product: CASSLGGQGTYEQYF.

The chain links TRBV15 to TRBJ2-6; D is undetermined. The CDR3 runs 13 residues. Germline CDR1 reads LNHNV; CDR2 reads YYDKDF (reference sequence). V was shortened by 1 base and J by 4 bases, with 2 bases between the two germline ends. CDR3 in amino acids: CATSRGGANVLTF. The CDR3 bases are TGTGCCACCAGCAGAGGAGGGGCCAACGTCCTGACTTTC.

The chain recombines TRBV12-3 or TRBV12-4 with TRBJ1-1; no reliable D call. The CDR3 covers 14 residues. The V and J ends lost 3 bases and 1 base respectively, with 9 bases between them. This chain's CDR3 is CASSLGRTNTEAFF. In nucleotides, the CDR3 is TGTGCCAGCAGTTTGGGCCGAACGAACACTGAAGCTTTCTTT.

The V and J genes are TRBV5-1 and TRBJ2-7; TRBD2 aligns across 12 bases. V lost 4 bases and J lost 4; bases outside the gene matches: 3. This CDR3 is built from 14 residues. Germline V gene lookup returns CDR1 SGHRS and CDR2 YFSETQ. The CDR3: CASSTGTSGYEQYF. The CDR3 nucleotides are TGCGCCAGCAGCACCGGGACTAGCGGGTACGAGCAGTACTTC.

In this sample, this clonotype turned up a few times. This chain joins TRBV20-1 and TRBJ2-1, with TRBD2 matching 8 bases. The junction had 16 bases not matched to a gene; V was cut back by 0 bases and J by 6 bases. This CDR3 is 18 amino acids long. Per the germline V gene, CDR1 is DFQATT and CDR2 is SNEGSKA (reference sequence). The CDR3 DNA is TGCAGTGCTAGAGATTTTGCTTCCGGGACTAGAACCCCCAATGAGCAGTTCTTC. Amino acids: CSARDFASGTRTPNEQFF.

The CDR3 sequence is CASSLATSGANTGELFF. The CDR3 coding sequence is TGCGCCAGCAGCTTGGCGACTAGCGGAGCGAACACCGGGGAGCTGTTTTTT. The chain has TRBV5-1 and TRBJ2-2, with TRBD2 identical over 9 bases. Germline V gene sequence: CDR1 SGHRS, CDR2 YFSETQ. This CDR3 region has 17 residues. Unmatched junction bases numbered 3, after V lost 0 bases and J lost 0 bases.

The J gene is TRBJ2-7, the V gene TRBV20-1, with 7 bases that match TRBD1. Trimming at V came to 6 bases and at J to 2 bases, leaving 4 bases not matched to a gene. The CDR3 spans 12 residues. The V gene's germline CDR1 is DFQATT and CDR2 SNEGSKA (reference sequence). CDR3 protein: CSARQGTYEQYF. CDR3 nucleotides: TGCAGTGCCCGACAGGGAACCTACGAGCAGTACTTC.

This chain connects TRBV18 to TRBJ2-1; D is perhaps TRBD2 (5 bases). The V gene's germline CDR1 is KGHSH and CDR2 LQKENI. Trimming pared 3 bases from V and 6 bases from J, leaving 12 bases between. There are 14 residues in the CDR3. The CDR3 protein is CASSPLAGINEQFF. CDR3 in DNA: TGTGCCAGCTCACCCCTAGCCGGAATCAATGAGCAGTTCTTC.

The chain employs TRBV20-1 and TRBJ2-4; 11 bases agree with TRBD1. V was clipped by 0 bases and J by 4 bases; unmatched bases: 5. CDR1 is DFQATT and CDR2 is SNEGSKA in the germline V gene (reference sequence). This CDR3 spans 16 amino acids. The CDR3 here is CSARDEDRGPKNIQYF. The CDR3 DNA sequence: TGCAGTGCTAGAGATGAGGACAGGGGGCCAAAAAACATTCAGTACTTC.

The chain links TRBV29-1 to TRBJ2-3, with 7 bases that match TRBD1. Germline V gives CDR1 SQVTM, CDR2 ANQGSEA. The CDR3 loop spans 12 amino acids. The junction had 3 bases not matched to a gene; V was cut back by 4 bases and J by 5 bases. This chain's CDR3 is CSVGQGGDTQYF. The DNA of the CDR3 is TGCAGCGTTGGACAGGGCGGAGATACGCAGTATTTT.

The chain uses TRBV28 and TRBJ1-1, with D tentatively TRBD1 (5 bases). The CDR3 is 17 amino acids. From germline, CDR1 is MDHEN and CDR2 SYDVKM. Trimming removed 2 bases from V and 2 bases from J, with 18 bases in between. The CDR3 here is CASSLILRGGDNTEAFF. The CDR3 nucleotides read TGTGCCAGCAGTTTAATTTTAAGGGGCGGTGACAACACTGAAGCTTTCTTT. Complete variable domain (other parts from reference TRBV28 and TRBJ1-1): DVKVTQSSRYLVKRTGEKVFLECVQDMDHENMFWYRQDPGLGLRLIYFSYDVKMKEKGDIPEGYSVSREKKERFSLILESASTNQTSMYLCASSLILRGGDNTEAFFGQGTRLTVV.

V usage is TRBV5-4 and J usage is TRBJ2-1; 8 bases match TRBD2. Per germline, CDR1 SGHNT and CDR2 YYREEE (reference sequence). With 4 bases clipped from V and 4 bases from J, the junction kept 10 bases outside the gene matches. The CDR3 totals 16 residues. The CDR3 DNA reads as TGTGCCAGCAGCGTGGGAAGGGGCGGGAGGTACAATGAGCAGTTCTTC. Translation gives CASSVGRGGRYNEQFF.

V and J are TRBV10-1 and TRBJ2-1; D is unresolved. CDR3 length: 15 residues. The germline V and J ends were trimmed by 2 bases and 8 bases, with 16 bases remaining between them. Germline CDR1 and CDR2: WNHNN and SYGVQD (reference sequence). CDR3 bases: TGCGCCAGCAGTGAGGCTCAGGCCACCGAGGATGAGCAGTTCTTC. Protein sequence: CASSEAQATEDEQFF.

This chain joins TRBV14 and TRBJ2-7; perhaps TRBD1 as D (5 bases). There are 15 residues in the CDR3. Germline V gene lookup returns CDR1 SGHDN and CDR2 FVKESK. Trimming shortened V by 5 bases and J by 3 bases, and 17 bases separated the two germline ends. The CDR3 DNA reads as TGTGCCAGCAGCACGATGACAGTGCCCCTCTACGAGCAGTACTTC. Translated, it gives CASSTMTVPLYEQYF.

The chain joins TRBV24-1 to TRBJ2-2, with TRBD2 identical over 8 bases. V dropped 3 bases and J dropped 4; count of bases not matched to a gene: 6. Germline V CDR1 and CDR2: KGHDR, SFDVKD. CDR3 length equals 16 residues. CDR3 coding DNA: TGTGCCACCAGTGATAGTTTCAGCGGGAGCACCGGGGAGCTGTTTTTT. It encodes CATSDSFSGSTGELFF.